This TCR beta chain was identified during a study of T-cell reconstitution after alpha-beta-depleted transplantation in children. This clonotype was observed at least ten times. Antigen specificity is unknown. From germline, CDR1 is SGHVS and CDR2 FQNEAQ. There are 17 residues in the CDR3. Trimming pared 4 bases from V and 0 bases from J, leaving 16 bases between. Unique molecular identifiers were incorporated when the TCRbeta library was constructed. TCRdb ran MiXCR on the PCR reads and lists one entry per CDR3 protein. The sample lists roughly 100,000 distinct CDR3 sequences, roughly 7.2% occurring once. Whole-study findings and limits: By about two months after transplant, alpha-beta T cells reportedly arose from several hundred graft clones that had expanded. The high TCRbeta diversity at day 60 in some patients came from surviving recipient T cells and thymic progenitors.

Sequences were derived from PBMCs, sampled before TCRalphabeta/CD19-depleted stem cell transplant. V is TRBV7-8 and J is TRBJ2-1, with D perhaps TRBD1 (5 bases). The TCR comes from a boy aged 2-9 years with acute lymphoblastic leukemia, due to receive a stem cell transplant. The CDR3 reads CASSSSGDRSSYNEQFF. The CDR3 DNA is TGTGCCAGCAGCTCCTCCGGAGACAGAAGCTCCTACAATGAGCAGTTCTTC.